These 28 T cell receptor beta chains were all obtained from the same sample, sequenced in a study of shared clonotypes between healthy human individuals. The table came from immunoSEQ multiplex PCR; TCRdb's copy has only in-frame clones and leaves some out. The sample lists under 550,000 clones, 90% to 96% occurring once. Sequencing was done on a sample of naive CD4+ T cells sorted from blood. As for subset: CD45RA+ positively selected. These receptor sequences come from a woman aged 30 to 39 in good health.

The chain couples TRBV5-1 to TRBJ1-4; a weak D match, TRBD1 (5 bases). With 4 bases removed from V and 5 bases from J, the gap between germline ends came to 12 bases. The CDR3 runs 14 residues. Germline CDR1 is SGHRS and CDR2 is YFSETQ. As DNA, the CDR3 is TGCGCCAGCAGCCGGGGCAGGTCGAATGAAAAACTGTTTTTT. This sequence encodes CASSRGRSNEKLFF.

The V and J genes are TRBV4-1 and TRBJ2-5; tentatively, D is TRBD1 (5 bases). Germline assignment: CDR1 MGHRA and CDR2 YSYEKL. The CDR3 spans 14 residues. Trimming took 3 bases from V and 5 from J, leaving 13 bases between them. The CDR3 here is CASSHTQGRETQYF. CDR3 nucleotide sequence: TGCGCCAGCAGCCATACCCAGGGTCGGGAGACCCAGTACTTC.

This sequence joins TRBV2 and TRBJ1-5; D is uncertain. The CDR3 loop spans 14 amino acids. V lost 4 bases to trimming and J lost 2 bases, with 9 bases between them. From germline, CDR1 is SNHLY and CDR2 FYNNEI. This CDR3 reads CASSVAGGNQPQHF. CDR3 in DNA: TGTGCCAGCAGTGTCGCCGGAGGCAATCAGCCCCAGCATTTT.

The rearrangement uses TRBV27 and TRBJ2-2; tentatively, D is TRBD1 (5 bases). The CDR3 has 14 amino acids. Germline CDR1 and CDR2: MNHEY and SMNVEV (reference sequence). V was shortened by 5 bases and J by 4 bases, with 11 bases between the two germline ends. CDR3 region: CASSPTGTTGELFF. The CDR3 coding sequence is TGTGCCAGCAGTCCCACAGGAACCACCGGGGAGCTGTTTTTT.

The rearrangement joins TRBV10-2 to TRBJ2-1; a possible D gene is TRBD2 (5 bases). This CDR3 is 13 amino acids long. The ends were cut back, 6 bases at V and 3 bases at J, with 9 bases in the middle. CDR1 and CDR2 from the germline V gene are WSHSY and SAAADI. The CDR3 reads CASSERSYNEQFF. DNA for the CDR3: TGCGCCAGCAGCGAGCGGAGCTACAATGAGCAGTTCTTC.

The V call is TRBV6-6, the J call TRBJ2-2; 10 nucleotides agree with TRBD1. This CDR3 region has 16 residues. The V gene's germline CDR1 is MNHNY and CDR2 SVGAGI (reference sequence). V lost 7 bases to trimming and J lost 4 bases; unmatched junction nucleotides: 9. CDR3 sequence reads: CASNPRQGAATGELFF. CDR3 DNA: TGTGCCAGCAACCCACGACAGGGGGCCGCCACCGGGGAGCTGTTTTTT.

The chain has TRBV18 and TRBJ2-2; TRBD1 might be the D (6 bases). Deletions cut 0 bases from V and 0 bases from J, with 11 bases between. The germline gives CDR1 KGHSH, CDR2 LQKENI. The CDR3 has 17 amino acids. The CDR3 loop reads CASSPPWGLANTGELFF. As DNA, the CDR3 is TGTGCCAGCTCACCACCGTGGGGGCTCGCGAACACCGGGGAGCTGTTTTTT.

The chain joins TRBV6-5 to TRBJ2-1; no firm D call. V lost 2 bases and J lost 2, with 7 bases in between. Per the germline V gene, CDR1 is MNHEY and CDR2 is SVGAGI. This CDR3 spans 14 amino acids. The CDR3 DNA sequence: TGTGCCAGCAGTTACATAGGTACCTACAATGAGCAGTTCTTC. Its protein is CASSYIGTYNEQFF.

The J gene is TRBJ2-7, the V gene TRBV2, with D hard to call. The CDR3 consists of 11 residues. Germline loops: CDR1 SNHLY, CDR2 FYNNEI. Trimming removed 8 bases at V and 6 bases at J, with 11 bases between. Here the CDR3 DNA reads TGTGCCAGCGAGCTACTGTTCGAGCAGTACTTC. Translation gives CASELLFEQYF.

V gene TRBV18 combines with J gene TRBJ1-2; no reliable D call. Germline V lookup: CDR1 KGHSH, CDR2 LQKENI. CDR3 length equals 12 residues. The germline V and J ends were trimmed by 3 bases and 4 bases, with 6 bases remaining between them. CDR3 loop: CASSPPGYGYTF. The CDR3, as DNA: TGTGCCAGCTCACCCCCGGGCTATGGCTACACCTTC.

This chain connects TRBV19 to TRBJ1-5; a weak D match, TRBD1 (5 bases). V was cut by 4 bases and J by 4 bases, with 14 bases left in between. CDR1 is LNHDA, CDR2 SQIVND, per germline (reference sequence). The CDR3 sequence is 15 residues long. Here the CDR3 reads CASSTVSGVNQPQHF. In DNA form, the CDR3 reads TGTGCCAGTAGTACAGTTTCGGGGGTAAATCAGCCCCAGCATTTT.

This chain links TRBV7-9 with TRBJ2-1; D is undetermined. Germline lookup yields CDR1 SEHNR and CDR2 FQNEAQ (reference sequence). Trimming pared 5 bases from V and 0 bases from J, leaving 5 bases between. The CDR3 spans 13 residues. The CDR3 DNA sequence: TGTGCCAGCAGCCTCGGCTCCTACAATGAGCAGTTCTTC. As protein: CASSLGSYNEQFF.

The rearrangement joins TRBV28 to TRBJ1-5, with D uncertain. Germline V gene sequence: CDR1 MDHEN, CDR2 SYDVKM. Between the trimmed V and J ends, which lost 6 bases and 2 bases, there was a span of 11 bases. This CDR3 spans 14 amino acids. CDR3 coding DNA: TGTGCCAGCAGGGCACTCCATGGCAATCAGCCCCAGCATTTT. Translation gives CASRALHGNQPQHF.

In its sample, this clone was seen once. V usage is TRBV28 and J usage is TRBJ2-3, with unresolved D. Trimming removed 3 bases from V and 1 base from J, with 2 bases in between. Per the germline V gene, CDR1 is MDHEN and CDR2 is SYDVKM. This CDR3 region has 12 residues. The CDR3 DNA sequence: TGTGCCAGCAGTTTTCGCACAGATACGCAGTATTTT. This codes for CASSFRTDTQYF. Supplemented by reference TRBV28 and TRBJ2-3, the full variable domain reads DVKVTQSSRYLVKRTGEKVFLECVQDMDHENMFWYRQDPGLGLRLIYFSYDVKMKEKGDIPEGYSVSREKKERFSLILESASTNQTSMYLCASSFRTDTQYFGPGTRLTVL.

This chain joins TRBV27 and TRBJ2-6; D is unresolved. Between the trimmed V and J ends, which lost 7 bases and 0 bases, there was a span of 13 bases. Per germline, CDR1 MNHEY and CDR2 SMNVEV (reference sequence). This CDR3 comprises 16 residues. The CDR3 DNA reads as TGTGCCAGCACTCCGGCAGATTCCTCTGGGGCCAACGTCCTGACTTTC. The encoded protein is CASTPADSSGANVLTF. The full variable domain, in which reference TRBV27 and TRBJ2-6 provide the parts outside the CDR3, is EAQVTQNPRYLITVTGKKLTVTCSQNMNHEYMSWYRQDPGLGLRQIYYSMNVEVTDKGDVPEGYKVSRKEKRNFPLILESPSPNQTSLYFCASTPADSSGANVLTFGAGSRLTVL.

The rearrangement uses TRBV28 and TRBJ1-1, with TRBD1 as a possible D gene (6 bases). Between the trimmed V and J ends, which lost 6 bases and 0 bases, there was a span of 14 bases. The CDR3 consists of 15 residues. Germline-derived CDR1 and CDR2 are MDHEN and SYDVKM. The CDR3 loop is CASSDTGHMNTEAFF. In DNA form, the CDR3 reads TGTGCCAGCAGCGACACAGGGCACATGAACACTGAAGCTTTCTTT.

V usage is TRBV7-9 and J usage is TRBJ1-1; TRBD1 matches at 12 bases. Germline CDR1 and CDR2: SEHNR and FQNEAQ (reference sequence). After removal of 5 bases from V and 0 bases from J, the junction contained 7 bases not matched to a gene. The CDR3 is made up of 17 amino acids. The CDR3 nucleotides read TGTGCCAGCAGCCAGGCGGGACAGGGGGCGGTGAACACTGAAGCTTTCTTT. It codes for CASSQAGQGAVNTEAFF.

CDR3 in amino acids: CASSPPGGGEKLFF. The CDR3 nucleotides read TGTGCCAGCTCACCACCGGGAGGTGGTGAAAAACTGTTTTTT. The chain links TRBV18 to TRBJ1-4; unclear D gene. Germline-derived CDR1 and CDR2 are KGHSH and LQKENI. This CDR3 contains 14 residues. Trimming removed 0 bases at V and 7 bases at J, with 9 bases between.

The DNA for the CDR3 is TGTGCCAGCACCATGCGGGGATTCCAAGAGACCCAGTACTTC. Its translation: CASTMRGFQETQYF. This chain connects TRBV7-2 to TRBJ2-5; perhaps TRBD2 as D (6 bases). The CDR3 covers 14 residues. V lost 7 bases to trimming and J lost 1 base, with 13 bases between them. The germline V gene encodes CDR1 SGHTA and CDR2 FQGNSA.

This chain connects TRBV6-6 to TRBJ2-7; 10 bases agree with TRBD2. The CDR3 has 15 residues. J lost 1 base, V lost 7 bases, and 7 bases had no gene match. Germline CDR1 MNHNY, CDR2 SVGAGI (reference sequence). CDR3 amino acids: CASTASGRGSYEQYF. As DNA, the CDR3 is TGTGCCAGCACCGCTAGCGGGAGAGGTTCCTACGAGCAGTACTTC.

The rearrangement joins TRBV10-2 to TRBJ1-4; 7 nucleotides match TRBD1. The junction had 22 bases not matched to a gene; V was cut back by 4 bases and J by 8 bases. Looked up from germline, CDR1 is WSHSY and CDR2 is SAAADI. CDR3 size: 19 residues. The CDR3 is CASSAQTGVSPGVGEKLFF. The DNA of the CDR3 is TGCGCCAGCAGTGCACAAACAGGGGTTTCGCCCGGAGTCGGGGAAAAACTGTTTTTT.

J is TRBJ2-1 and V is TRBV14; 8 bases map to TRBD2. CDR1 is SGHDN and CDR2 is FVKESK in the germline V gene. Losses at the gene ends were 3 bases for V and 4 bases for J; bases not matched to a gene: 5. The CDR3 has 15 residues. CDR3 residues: CASSHPAGGYNEQFF. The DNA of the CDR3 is TGTGCCAGCAGCCATCCCGCGGGAGGTTACAATGAGCAGTTCTTC.

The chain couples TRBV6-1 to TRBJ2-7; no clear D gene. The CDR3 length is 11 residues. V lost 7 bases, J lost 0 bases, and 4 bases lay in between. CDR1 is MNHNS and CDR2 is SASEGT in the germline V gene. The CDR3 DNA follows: TGTGCCAGCACATTCTCCTACGAGCAGTACTTC. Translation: CASTFSYEQYF.

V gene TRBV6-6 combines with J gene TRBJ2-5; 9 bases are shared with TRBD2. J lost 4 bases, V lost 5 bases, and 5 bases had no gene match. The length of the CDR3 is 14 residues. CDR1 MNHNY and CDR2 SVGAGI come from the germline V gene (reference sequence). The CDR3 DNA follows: TGTGCCAGCAGTCGGCTAGCGGGACCAGAGACCCAGTACTTC. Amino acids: CASSRLAGPETQYF.

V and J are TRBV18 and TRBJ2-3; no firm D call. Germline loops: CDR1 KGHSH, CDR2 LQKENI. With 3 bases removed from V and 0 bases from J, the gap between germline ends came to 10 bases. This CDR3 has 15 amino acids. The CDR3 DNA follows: TGTGCCAGCTCACCGAGCGCACTCAGCACAGATACGCAGTATTTT. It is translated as CASSPSALSTDTQYF.

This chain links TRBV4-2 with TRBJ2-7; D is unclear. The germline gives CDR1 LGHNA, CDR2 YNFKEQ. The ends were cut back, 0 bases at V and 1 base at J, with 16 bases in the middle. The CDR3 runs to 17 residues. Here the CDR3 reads CASSQDPPSPSSYEQYF. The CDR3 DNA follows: TGTGCCAGCAGCCAAGATCCCCCCAGCCCATCATCCTACGAGCAGTACTTC.

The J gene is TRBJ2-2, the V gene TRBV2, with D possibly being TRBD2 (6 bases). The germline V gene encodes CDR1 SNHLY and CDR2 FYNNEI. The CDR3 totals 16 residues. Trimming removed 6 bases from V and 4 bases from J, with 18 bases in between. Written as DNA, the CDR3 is TGTGCCAGCAGCCAATCGGGACTTATATCCACCGGGGAGCTGTTTTTT. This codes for CASSQSGLISTGELFF.

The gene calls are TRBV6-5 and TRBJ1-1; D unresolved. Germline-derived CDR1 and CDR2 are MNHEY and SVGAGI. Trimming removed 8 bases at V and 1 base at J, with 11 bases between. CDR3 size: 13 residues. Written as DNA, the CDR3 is TGTGCCAGCTCTTTATATGAGAACACTGAAGCTTTCTTT. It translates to CASSLYENTEAFF.